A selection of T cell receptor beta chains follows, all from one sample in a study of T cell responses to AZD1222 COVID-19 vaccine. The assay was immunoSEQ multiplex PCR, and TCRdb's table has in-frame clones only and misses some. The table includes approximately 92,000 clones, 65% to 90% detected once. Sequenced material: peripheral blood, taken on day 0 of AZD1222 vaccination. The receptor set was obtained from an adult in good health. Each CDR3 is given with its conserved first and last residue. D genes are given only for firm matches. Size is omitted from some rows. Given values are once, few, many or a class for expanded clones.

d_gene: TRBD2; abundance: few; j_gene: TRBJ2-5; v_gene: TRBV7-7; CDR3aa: CASRSGLAGQETQYF; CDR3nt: TGTGCCAGCAGGTCGGGACTAGCGGGCCAAGAGACCCAGTACTTC
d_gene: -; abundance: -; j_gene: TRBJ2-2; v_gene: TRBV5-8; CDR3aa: CASSWLGELFF; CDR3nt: TGTGCCAGCAGCTGGCTTGGGGAGCTGTTTTTT
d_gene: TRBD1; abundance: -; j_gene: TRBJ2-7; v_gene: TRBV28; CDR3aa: CASRSAGTGGYEQYF; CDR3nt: TGTGCCAGCAGATCCGCCGGGACAGGGGGGTACGAGCAGTACTTC
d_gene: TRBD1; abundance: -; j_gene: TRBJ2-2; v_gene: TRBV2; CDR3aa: CASSTMRQGIMVTGELFF; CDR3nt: TGTGCCAGCAGTACAATGCGACAGGGTATCATGGTAACCGGGGAGCTGTTTTTT
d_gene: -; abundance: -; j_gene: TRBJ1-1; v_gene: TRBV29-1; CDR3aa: CSVQKNTEAFF; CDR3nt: TGCAGCGTTCAGAAGAACACTGAAGCTTTCTTT
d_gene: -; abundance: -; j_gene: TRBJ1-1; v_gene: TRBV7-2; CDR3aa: CASSLGVRSTEAFF; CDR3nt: TGTGCCAGCAGCTTAGGGGTGCGTAGCACTGAAGCTTTCTTT
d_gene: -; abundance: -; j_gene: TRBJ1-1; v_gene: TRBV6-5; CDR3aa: CASSYGVLENTEAFF; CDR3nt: TGTGCCAGCAGTTACGGGGTTCTAGAGAACACTGAAGCTTTCTTT
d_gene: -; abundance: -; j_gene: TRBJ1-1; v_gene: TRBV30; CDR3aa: CAWKGGVQGTEAFF; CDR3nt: TGTGCCTGGAAGGGGGGGGTGCAGGGAACTGAAGCTTTCTTT
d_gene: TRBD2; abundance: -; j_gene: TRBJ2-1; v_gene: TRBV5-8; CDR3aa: CASSYTSGMYNEQFF; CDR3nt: TGTGCCAGCAGCTATACTAGCGGGATGTACAATGAGCAGTTCTTC
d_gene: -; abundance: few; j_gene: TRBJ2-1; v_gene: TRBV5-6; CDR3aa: CASSLIRGRKRDEQFF; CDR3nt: TGTGCCAGCAGCTTGATTCGGGGGCGTAAAAGGGATGAGCAGTTCTTC
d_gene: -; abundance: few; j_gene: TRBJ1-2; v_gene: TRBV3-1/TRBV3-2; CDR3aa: CASSRTAGDYGYTF; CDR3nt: TGTGCCAGCAGTCGAACGGCAGGGGATTATGGCTACACCTTC
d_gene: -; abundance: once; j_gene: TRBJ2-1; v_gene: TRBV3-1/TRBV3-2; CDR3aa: CASSPQNPQRASYNEQFF; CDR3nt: TGTGCCAGCAGCCCGCAAAACCCACAGCGGGCATCCTACAATGAGCAGTTCTTC
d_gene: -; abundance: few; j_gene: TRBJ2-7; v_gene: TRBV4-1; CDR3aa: CASSPSTRGIYYEQYF; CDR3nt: TGCGCCAGCAGCCCCAGCACCCGGGGGATCTACTACGAGCAGTACTTC
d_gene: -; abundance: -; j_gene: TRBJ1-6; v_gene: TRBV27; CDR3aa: CASSFDLDSPLHF; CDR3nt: TGTGCCAGCAGTTTTGATTTAGATTCACCCCTCCACTTT
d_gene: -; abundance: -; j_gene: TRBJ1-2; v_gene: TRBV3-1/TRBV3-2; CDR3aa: CASSRTGGYTF; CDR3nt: TGTGCCAGCAGCCGAACAGGTGGCTACACCTTC
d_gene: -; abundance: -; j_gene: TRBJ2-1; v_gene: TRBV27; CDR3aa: CASSSTSSYNEQFF; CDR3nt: TGTGCCAGCAGTTCGACTAGCTCCTACAATGAGCAGTTCTTC
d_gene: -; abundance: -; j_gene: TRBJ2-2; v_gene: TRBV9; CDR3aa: CASSVATGLLNTGELFF; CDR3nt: TGTGCCAGCAGCGTAGCTACTGGGCTCCTGAACACCGGGGAGCTGTTTTTT
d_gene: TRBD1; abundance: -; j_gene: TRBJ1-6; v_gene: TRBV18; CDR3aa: CASSPQGGQGSSPLHF; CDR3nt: TGTGCCAGCTCACCACAGGGGGGACAGGGGAGCTCACCCCTCCACTTT
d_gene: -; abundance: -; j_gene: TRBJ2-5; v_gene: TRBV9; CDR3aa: CASSASAGPTTQYF; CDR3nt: TGTGCCAGCAGCGCTTCGGCAGGTCCGACGACCCAGTACTTC
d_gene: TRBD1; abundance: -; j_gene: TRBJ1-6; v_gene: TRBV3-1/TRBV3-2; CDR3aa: CASSQDHRGRPLHF; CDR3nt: TGTGCCAGCAGCCAAGACCACAGGGGTAGACCCCTCCACTTT
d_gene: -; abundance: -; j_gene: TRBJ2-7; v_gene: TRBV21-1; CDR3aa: CASSKGDASGTYEQYF; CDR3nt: TGTGCCAGCAGCAAAGGTGACGCTAGCGGGACCTACGAGCAGTACTTC
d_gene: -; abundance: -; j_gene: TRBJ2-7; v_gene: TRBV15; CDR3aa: CATSRESVSYGGGTHEQYF; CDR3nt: TGTGCCACCAGCAGAGAATCCGTGTCCTACGGAGGTGGAACCCACGAGCAGTACTTC
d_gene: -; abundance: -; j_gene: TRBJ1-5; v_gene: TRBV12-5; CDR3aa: CASSLDNQPQHF; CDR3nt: TGTGCTAGTTCCCTGGATAATCAGCCCCAGCATTTT
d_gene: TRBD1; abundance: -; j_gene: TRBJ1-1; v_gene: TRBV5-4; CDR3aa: CASSFVGQANTEAFF; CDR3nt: TGTGCCAGCAGCTTTGTGGGACAGGCGAACACTGAAGCTTTCTTT
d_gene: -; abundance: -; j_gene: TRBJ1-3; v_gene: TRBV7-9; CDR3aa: CASSLEADSGNTIYF; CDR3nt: TGTGCCAGCAGCTTAGAGGCGGACTCTGGAAACACCATATATTTT
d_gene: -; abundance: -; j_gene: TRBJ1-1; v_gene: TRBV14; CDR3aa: CASSQELNTEAFF; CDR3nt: TGTGCCAGCAGCCAAGAGTTGAACACTGAAGCTTTCTTT
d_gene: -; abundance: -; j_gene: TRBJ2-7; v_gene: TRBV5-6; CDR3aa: CASSTLGGPYEQYF; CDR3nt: TGTGCCAGCAGCACTTTGGGGGGTCCCTACGAGCAGTACTTC
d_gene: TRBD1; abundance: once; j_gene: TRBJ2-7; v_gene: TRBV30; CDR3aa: CAWSALRTGTYF; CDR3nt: TGTGCCTGGAGTGCCCTTAGGACAGGGACCTACTTC
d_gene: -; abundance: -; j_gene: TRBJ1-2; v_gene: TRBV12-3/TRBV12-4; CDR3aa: CASNGQNYGYTF; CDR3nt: TGTGCCAGCAACGGACAGAACTATGGCTACACCTTC
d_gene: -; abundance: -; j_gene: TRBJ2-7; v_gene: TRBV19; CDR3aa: CATQGLGYEQYF; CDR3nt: TGTGCCACCCAGGGGCTGGGCTACGAGCAGTACTTC
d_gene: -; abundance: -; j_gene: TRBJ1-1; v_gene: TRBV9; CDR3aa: CASGQGQNTEAFF; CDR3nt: TGTGCCAGCGGGCAGGGGCAGAACACTGAAGCTTTCTTT
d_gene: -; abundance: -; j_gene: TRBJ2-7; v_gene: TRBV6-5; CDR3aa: CASSPRTDGKYEQYF; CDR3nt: TGTGCCAGCAGTCCTAGGACGGACGGAAAATACGAGCAGTACTTC
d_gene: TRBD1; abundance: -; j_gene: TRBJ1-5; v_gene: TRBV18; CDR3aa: CASSPETGGWQPQHF; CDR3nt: TGTGCCAGCTCACCAGAGACAGGGGGCTGGCAGCCCCAGCATTTT
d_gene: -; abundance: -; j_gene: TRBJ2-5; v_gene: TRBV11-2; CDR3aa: CASSPSPSSETQYF; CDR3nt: TGTGCCAGCAGCCCCTCGCCTAGCAGCGAGACCCAGTACTTC
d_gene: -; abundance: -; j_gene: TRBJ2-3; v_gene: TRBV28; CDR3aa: CASSNRAPDTQYF; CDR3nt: TGTGCCAGTTCGAACAGGGCCCCAGATACGCAGTATTTT
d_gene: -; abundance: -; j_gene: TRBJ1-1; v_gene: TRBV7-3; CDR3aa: CASSQVPNTEAFF; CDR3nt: TGTGCCAGCAGCCAGGTCCCAAACACTGAAGCTTTCTTT
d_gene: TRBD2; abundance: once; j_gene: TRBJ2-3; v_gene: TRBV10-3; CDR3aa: CAIRTSGSTDTQYF; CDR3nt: TGTGCCATCCGGACTAGCGGGAGCACAGATACGCAGTATTTT
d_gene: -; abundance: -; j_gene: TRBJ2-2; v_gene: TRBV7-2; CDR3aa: CASSLVRETGELFF; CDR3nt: TGTGCCAGCAGCTTAGTGAGGGAGACCGGGGAGCTGTTTTTT
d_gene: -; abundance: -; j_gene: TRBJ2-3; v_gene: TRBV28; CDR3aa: CASSLPTRTDTQYF; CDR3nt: TGTGCCAGCAGTCTCCCTACCCGCACAGATACGCAGTATTTT
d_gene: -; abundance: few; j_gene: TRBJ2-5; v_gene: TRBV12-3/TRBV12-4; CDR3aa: CASSSQETQYF; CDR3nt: TGTGCCAGCAGTTCCCAAGAGACCCAGTACTTC
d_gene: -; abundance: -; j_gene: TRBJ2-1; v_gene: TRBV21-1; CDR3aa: CASSRPPSSYNEQFF; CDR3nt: TGTGCCAGCAGCAGGCCTCCTAGCTCCTACAATGAGCAGTTCTTC
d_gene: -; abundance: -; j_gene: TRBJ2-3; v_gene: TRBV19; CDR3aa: CASRRTRTDTQYF; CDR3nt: TGTGCCAGTAGGAGGACTCGCACAGATACGCAGTATTTT